This paragraph covers one TCR beta chain sequence. Only one count was recorded for this clone. There is no known antigen for this receptor. Base qualities are not provided; no much larger clone lies one nucleotide away. For CDR1 and CDR2, the germline V gene lists MGHRA and YSYEKL. Clipping removes 0 bases from V and 9 bases from J, with 8 as the unmatched junction base count. From cysteine to phenylalanine, the CDR3 is 15 amino acids long. Left in the record is the CDR3 DNA by itself, 45 bases read in frame from the first base. Interpreted using the paper, the time point label stands for: peripheral blood 6 weeks after treatment start. A total of under 30 patients with locally advanced or metastatic urothelial carcinoma, treated at Memorial Sloan Kettering on a trial protocol, made up the cohort. Peripheral blood mononuclear cells were collected pretreatment and during treatment, with between 1 and 8 total time points per patient. The Qiagen DNeasy Blood extraction kit was used to purify genomic DNA from total PBMCs and tumor samples. PBMCs were collected pretreatment and during treatment, and were isolated and stored as previously described.

The sample belongs to a study of PD-L1 blockade in urothelial cancer (dated by TCRdb to about 2017). Context from the whole study: Therapy was started at some point between 2013 and 2015 for all patients, and atezolizumab 1,200 mg was administered intravenously every 3 weeks. A median of roughly 140,000 T cells and tens of thousands of unique TCRs was obtained from blood samples, and a median clonality of approximately 0.08 was observed. Durable clinical benefit meant progression-free survival longer than 6 months, and TCR features were also tested against progression-free and overall survival. TCR sequencing covered pretreatment tumor samples and matched, serially collected peripheral blood taken before and after atezolizumab treatment. Under ten patients achieved durable clinical benefit and approximately 20 did not. About 85% of the 29 patients were males with bladder-origin urothelial cancer, and about 65% of the roughly 30 reported a prior smoking history. Patients had an ECOG performance status of 0 or 1 and had received between 0 and 3 prior chemotherapy regimens. Somatic, immune and clinical correlates of response to PD-L1 blockade with atezolizumab in urothelial cancer were the focus of an exploratory multi-omic analysis. Whole exome sequencing and RNA sequencing of pretreatment tumors were performed alongside TCR sequencing in the same patients. Pretreatment blood TCR-seq was available for about 27 patients, at least one posttreatment blood collection was obtained for some 25 patients, and tumor TCR-seq was available for some 25 patients. Blood samples were analyzed at two time points: 3 weeks after treatment start (second dose) and 6 weeks after treatment start.

Synthetic TCR analog templates were spiked into each PCR to estimate absolute template abundance from read counts. Using the immunoSEQ assay, TCRbeta CDR3 regions were amplified from genomic DNA with bias-controlled V and J gene primers. Sequencing of rearranged TCRbeta segments was done at approximately 20X coverage. Concerning the study's data processing: Clustering was used to correct sequencing errors, and CDR3s were annotated against IMGT to assign V, D and J genes. Out-of-frame and stop-codon sequences were excluded, and only productive TCRbeta rearrangements were used in downstream analyses. Clonality was computed as one minus Shannon entropy normalized by the log of the number of unique productive sequences. Fisher's exact test with Benjamini-Hochberg correction, using a cutoff of adjusted p below 0.01, was how clones that differed between time points or between blood and tumor were identified. The table was pulled from immuneACCESS by TCRdb, which kept in-frame rearrangements only. Such tables lose some clones; where checked, under half of the loss comes from unresolved V genes, and the rest has no known cause. V and J calls and clone size follow that table, whereas D and trimming were derived from the DNA. The sample table records about 44,000 clones; about 89% of these occur just once. The ten largest clones represent about 6.8% of the sample.

On the study overall, not on this receptor specifically: A pretreatment peripheral blood TCR clonality below the median was linked to improved progression-free and overall survival. Greater expansion of tumor-associated TCR clones in peripheral blood 3 weeks after the start of treatment was observed in patients with durable benefit (n of about 20, p = 0.022). Because the sample size was small (n ≈ 29) and many exploratory analyses were performed, the results are intended to be hypothesis-generating.

Sequences were derived from PBMCs, sampled around atezolizumab (anti-PD-L1) treatment. The receptor comes from a man aged 65 to 79 with urothelial cancer. The V and J segments used are TRBV4-1 and TRBJ1-5; TRBD1 matches 7 bases in the middle. The DNA is TGCGCCAGCAGCCAAGACGGGGACAGCACTTGGCCCCAGCATTTT. Its translation is CASSQDGDSTWPQHF.